A selection of T cell receptor beta chains follows, all from one sample in a study of blood T cell repertoires in COVID-19. Assay used: immunoSEQ multiplex PCR; TCRdb lists only in-frame clones, some missing. The sample carries 150,000 or so clones, about 80% recorded once. Sequencing used PBMCs or T cells enriched from blood (not recorded which). These receptor sequences come from a woman aged 45-65 years who had recovered from COVID-19. The CDR3 runs from the conserved cysteine through the conserved F or W. Each record gives: V gene, J gene, CDR3 protein.

TRBV7-2	TRBJ1-3	CASSQGQGGNTIYF
TRBV19	TRBJ1-2	CASSALRDGGYGYTF
TRBV5-1	TRBJ2-3	CASSLGARPDTQYF
TRBV10-3	TRBJ2-2	CAISAGDTGELFF
TRBV5-1	TRBJ1-2	CASSLEQGWHGYTF
TRBV5-5	TRBJ2-1	CASSLALAGGEQFF
TRBV10-3	TRBJ1-5	CATSAGNNQPQHF
TRBV5-1	TRBJ1-4	CASAYGTGDEKLFF
TRBV11-2	TRBJ1-4	CASSFGDRGLSEKLFF
TRBV5-4	TRBJ1-4	CASSSGGTDEKLFF
TRBV29-1	TRBJ1-6	CSATEGGVNSPLHF
TRBV5-1	TRBJ2-5	CASSLLGTGEETQYF
TRBV28	TRBJ1-5	CASSLSTGGNQPQHF
TRBV7-9	TRBJ2-3	CASRASGGFADTQYF
TRBV28	TRBJ2-3	CASSSGGQGPGDTQYF
TRBV18	TRBJ1-4	CASSPPGTARNEKLFF
TRBV19	TRBJ2-3	CASSIRQASDTQYF
TRBV5-6	TRBJ1-2	CASSLGAIYGYTF
TRBV10-2	TRBJ2-1	CASSEPSGTYYNEQFF
TRBV2	TRBJ1-2	CASSEASGLWANYGYTF
TRBV29-1	TRBJ1-1	CSVEKGAEAFF